Listed below are T cell receptor beta chains from one sample, sequenced in a study of CD8+ T cells in alopecia areata. This table comes from immunoSEQ multiplex PCR, and its TCRdb copy is limited to in-frame clones, with some not included. The top ten clones hold 5.5% to 6% of a sample with 190,000 or so clones, roughly 64% of them seen once. Sequences were derived from CD4+ T cells sorted from blood, sampled at week 24, from a patient treated with tofacitinib. These receptors were collected from a human donor with alopecia areata. CDR3s include the opening cysteine and the closing phenylalanine or tryptophan. A D gene is named only where the DNA matches it firmly. Rows may omit the clone size; those that give it use once, few, many or a size class.

J gene	clone size	V gene	D gene	CDR3 protein	CDR3 DNA
TRBJ2-3	-	TRBV5-1	-	CASSLDGGHTDTQYF	TGCGCCAGCAGCTTGGACGGGGGACACACAGATACGCAGTATTTT
TRBJ2-2	few	TRBV10-3	-	CAIRGRDAPGELFF	TGTGCCATCAGGGGTCGGGACGCGCCCGGGGAGCTGTTTTTT
TRBJ2-7	once	TRBV2	-	CASSLTQAGTRYEQYF	TGTGCCAGCAGTCTGACCCAAGCCGGGACCCGTTACGAGCAGTACTTC
TRBJ2-1	few	TRBV10-3	-	CAISDMGRGFF	TGTGCCATCAGTGACATGGGCAGGGGGTTCTTC
TRBJ2-5	few	TRBV5-1	TRBD2	CASSFGSGGGWETQYF	TGCGCCAGCAGCTTTGGGTCGGGAGGAGGATGGGAGACCCAGTACTTC
TRBJ1-1	-	TRBV29-1	-	CSVPQPHADLNTEAFF	TGCAGCGTTCCCCAACCTCACGCGGACTTGAACACTGAAGCTTTCTTT
TRBJ2-3	-	TRBV18	TRBD2	CASSPMGSGSTDTQYF	TGTGCCAGCTCACCAATGGGTAGCGGGAGCACAGATACGCAGTATTTT
TRBJ2-7	-	TRBV18	TRBD2	CASSPQREIDEQYF	TGTGCCAGCTCACCTCAGCGGGAGATCGACGAGCAGTACTTC
TRBJ1-2	-	TRBV5-4	-	CASSLEEAAYTF	TGTGCCAGCAGCTTGGAAGAGGCGGCGTACACCTTC
TRBJ1-2	once	TRBV4-1	-	CASSQYLGAGYGYTF	TGCGCCAGCAGCCAATATTTGGGGGCGGGCTATGGCTACACCTTC
TRBJ2-5	few	TRBV18	-	CASSPPEGQGETQYF	TGTGCCAGCTCACCACCGGAGGGGCAGGGTGAGACCCAGTACTTC
TRBJ2-1	-	TRBV9	TRBD2	CASSAGLAGMNEQFF	TGTGCCAGCAGCGCGGGACTAGCGGGGATGAATGAGCAGTTCTTC
TRBJ2-7	-	TRBV2	-	CATRREDEQYF	TGTGCCACAAGGAGGGAGGACGAGCAGTACTTC
TRBJ2-7	few	TRBV7-2	TRBD2	CASSQEGLATYEQYF	TGTGCCAGCAGCCAAGAGGGACTAGCCACCTACGAGCAGTACTTC
TRBJ1-6	few	TRBV2	-	CASSRTANSPLHF	TGTGCCAGCAGCAGGACGGCCAATTCACCCCTCCACTTT
TRBJ2-5	-	TRBV29-1	-	CSVEDEGGDETQYF	TGCAGCGTTGAAGATGAGGGGGGAGACGAGACCCAGTACTTC
TRBJ2-5	-	TRBV9	-	CASSVGSGLETQYF	TGTGCCAGCAGCGTAGGATCGGGGCTGGAGACCCAGTACTTC
TRBJ2-5	-	TRBV23-1	-	CASRFGNQETQYF	TGCGCCAGCAGGTTCGGGAACCAAGAGACCCAGTACTTC
TRBJ2-3	once	TRBV6-6	-	CASSSPSKGTDTQYF	TGTGCCAGCAGTTCCCCCTCGAAGGGCACAGATACGCAGTATTTT
TRBJ1-1	few	TRBV5-1	TRBD1	CASSPRDRGLNTEAFF	TGCGCCAGCAGCCCCCGGGACAGGGGGCTGAACACTGAAGCTTTCTTT
TRBJ2-3	-	TRBV2	TRBD1	CARTTGGSPDTQYF	TGTGCCAGGACAACAGGGGGGTCCCCAGATACGCAGTATTTT
TRBJ2-7	-	TRBV7-2	TRBD2	CASSLVAGPYEQYF	TGTGCCAGCAGCTTAGTAGCGGGACCCTACGAGCAGTACTTC